The 12 T cell receptor beta chains listed next were all sequenced from one sample in a study of blood T cell repertoires in COVID-19. Some clones are missing from TCRdb's copy, which holds only in-frame ones; the method was immunoSEQ multiplex PCR. This sample carries some 120,000 clones, around four fifths of them seen once, and the ten largest clones take less than 8%. The sample was peripheral blood. The source of these receptors is an older man with active or convalescent COVID-19.

The chain is built from TRBV5-1 and TRBJ2-3; 7 nucleotides align to TRBD2. The CDR3 has 15 amino acids. CDR1 SGHRS and CDR2 YFSETQ come from the germline V gene. V was clipped by 0 bases and J by 3 bases; unmatched bases: 4. CDR3 residues: CASSLGSGETDTQYF. CDR3 coding DNA: TGCGCCAGCAGCTTGGGCAGCGGGGAGACAGATACGCAGTATTTT.

The table lists this clone with a count of one. The rearrangement links TRBV5-1 to TRBJ2-1; 8 nucleotides match TRBD2. Trimming at V came to 6 bases and at J to 8 bases, leaving 13 bases not matched to a gene. The CDR3 runs 15 residues. Germline assignment: CDR1 SGHRS and CDR2 YFSETQ. CDR3 sequence: CASKSGGATLDEQFF. DNA for the CDR3: TGCGCCAGCAAGTCGGGGGGGGCCACACTCGATGAGCAGTTCTTC. Full variable domain (missing parts from reference TRBV5-1 and TRBJ2-1): KAGVTQTPRYLIKTRGQQVTLSCSPISGHRSVSWYQQTPGQGLQFLFEYFSETQRNKGNFPGRFSGRQFSNSRSEMNVSTLELGDSALYLCASKSGGATLDEQFFGPGTRLTVL.

The rearrangement joins TRBV28 to TRBJ1-5; possibly TRBD1 for D (5 bases). CDR3 length: 15 amino acids. V lost 6 bases and J 8 bases, leaving 20 bases between the germline ends. The germline CDR1 and CDR2 sequences are MDHEN and SYDVKM. The CDR3 sequence: CASSRQWRVGEPQHF. DNA for the CDR3: TGTGCCAGCAGCCGACAGTGGAGGGTAGGGGAGCCCCAGCATTTT. The entire variable domain, with the rest obtained from reference TRBV28 and TRBJ1-5, is as follows: DVKVTQSSRYLVKRTGEKVFLECVQDMDHENMFWYRQDPGLGLRLIYFSYDVKMKEKGDIPEGYSVSREKKERFSLILESASTNQTSMYLCASSRQWRVGEPQHFGDGTRLSIL.

The chain carries TRBV5-5 and TRBJ2-5, with 11 bases lining up with TRBD2. V dropped 3 bases and J dropped 3; count of bases not matched to a gene: 4. Germline V CDR1 and CDR2: SGHKS, YYEKEE (reference sequence). This CDR3 region has 15 residues. This CDR3 is CASSSGLAVKETQYF. The CDR3 nucleotides are TGTGCCAGCAGCTCGGGACTAGCGGTAAAAGAGACCCAGTACTTC.

This clone was seen a single time. The chain employs TRBV6-5 and TRBJ1-2, with D tentatively TRBD1 (5 bases). V shed 5 bases and J shed 5 bases, with 12 bases lying between them. This CDR3 contains 13 residues. CDR1 is MNHEY and CDR2 is SVGAGI in the germline V gene. Here the CDR3 DNA reads TGTGCCAGCAGTCCAGGGTTACGGTATGGCTACACCTTC. Translated, it gives CASSPGLRYGYTF.

The CDR3 is CASSVVTGGTEAFF. The CDR3 nucleotides are TGTGCCAGCAGCGTAGTCACAGGGGGCACTGAAGCTTTCTTT. The chain is built from TRBV9 and TRBJ1-1; TRBD1 matches 8 bases. In germline, CDR1 is SGDLS, CDR2 YYNGEE. Trimming at V came to 0 bases and at J to 4 bases, leaving 2 bases not matched to a gene. The CDR3 contains 14 residues. Supplemented by reference TRBV9 and TRBJ1-1, the full variable domain reads DSGVTQTPKHLITATGQRVTLRCSPRSGDLSVYWYQQSLDQGLQFLIQYYNGEERAKGNILERFSAQQFPDLHSELNLSSLELGDSALYFCASSVVTGGTEAFFGQGTRLTVV.

This chain uses TRBV9 with TRBJ2-3; TRBD1 matches at 7 bases. This CDR3 contains 15 residues. Germline CDR1 is SGDLS and CDR2 is YYNGEE. The ends lost 4 bases at V and 3 bases at J; junction bases unmatched: 8. The CDR3 region has the DNA TGTGCCAGCAGCTATCCGGGACAGAAAACAGATACGCAGTATTTT. Its translation: CASSYPGQKTDTQYF.

This chain joins TRBV6-5 and TRBJ2-7; tentative D call: TRBD2 (6 bases). The V gene's germline CDR1 is MNHEY and CDR2 SVGAGI. This CDR3 is built from 12 residues. Trimming pared 6 bases from V and 2 bases from J, leaving 8 bases between. The CDR3 is CASRREPYEQYF. The CDR3 DNA reads TGTGCCAGCAGGCGGGAACCCTACGAGCAGTACTTC.

CDR3 sequence (DNA): TGTGCCAGCAGTTCGACTAGCCTGTACACTGATACGCAGTATTTT. Translation: CASSSTSLYTDTQYF. The J gene is TRBJ2-3, the V gene TRBV6-2 or TRBV6-3; 7 bases line up with TRBD2. CDR1 is MNHEY, CDR2 SVGEGT, per germline. The V segment lost 4 bases and the J segment 6 bases; nucleotides outside the gene matches: 10. The CDR3 spans 15 residues.

The V and J genes are TRBV7-8 and TRBJ2-7; 7 bases are a match to TRBD2. The CDR3 is 15 amino acids. Germline V gives CDR1 SGHVS, CDR2 FQNEAQ. V lost 6 bases, J lost 0 bases, and 8 bases stayed unmatched. In nucleotides, the CDR3 is TGTGCCAGCAGTTACACGGCGGGGGACTCCTACGAGCAGTACTTC. Translating it yields CASSYTAGDSYEQYF.

The V gene is TRBV3-1 (or the pseudogene TRBV3-2), the J gene TRBJ2-7; 9 bases align to TRBD2. CDR1 LGHDT and CDR2 YNNKEL come from the germline V gene (reference sequence). This CDR3 region has 15 residues. Losses at the gene ends were 0 bases for V and 3 bases for J; bases not matched to a gene: 3. CDR3 amino acids: CASSQESRGGYEQYF. The DNA of the CDR3 is TGTGCCAGCAGCCAAGAATCGCGGGGGGGCTACGAGCAGTACTTC.

Only a few counts were recorded for this clone. This chain connects TRBV11-2 to TRBJ2-3, with D possibly matching TRBD2 (6 bases). The CDR3 extends over 19 amino acids. V was pared by 0 bases and J by 0 bases, with 19 bases between. The germline V gene encodes CDR1 SGHAT and CDR2 FQNNGV. CDR3 sequence: CASSLDRRGLGSSTDTQYF. CDR3 nucleotides: TGTGCCAGCAGCTTAGATCGGAGGGGACTCGGTTCTAGCACAGATACGCAGTATTTT.